The 16 T cell receptor beta chains below were found in one sample sequenced in a study of T cell clonality in common variable immunodeficiency. Antigen specificity for these receptors is unknown. Findings of the study overall: In common variable immunodeficiency, TCR beta chains reportedly carried fewer deletions and N-nucleotide insertions.

TCRdb keeps only in-frame clones here, not all; method: immunoSEQ multiplex PCR. The sample is made up of over 25,000 clones, none counted only once. The sequencing input was peripheral blood mononuclear cells. The receptors stem from a human donor with common variable immunodeficiency.

This clone was observed a handful of times. The read terminates 3 residues ahead of where the CDR3 ends, so the germline J gene completes it. The rearrangement uses TRBV7-2 and TRBJ1-2, with 8 nucleotides matching TRBD1. The CDR3 has 14 residues. CDR1 is SGHTA and CDR2 is FQGNSA in the germline V gene. The J segment lost 7 bases and the V segment lost 5 bases, leaving 9 bases of the junction unmatched. CDR3 DNA (partial): TGTGCCAGCAGCCCGCCGGACAGGGCTCGTGGC. Its protein product is CASSPPDRARG. The complete CDR3 sequence is CASSPPDRARGYTF.

As for this clone: From the germline J gene comes the end of the CDR3, since the read stops 3 residues before it. This chain joins TRBV6-1 and TRBJ2-3; 11 bases match TRBD2. Germline V CDR1 and CDR2: MNHNS, SASEGT. The CDR3 runs 15 residues. V was pared by 1 base and J by 4 bases, with 1 base of the junction left unmatched. The part of the CDR3 DNA that was read is TGTGCCAGCAGTGAAGTAGCGGGGGGGCCAGATACG. Amino acids: CASSEVAGGPDT. In full, the CDR3 reads CASSEVAGGPDTQYF.

This clone was seen a handful of times. The read halts 3 residues ahead of the CDR3 end, with the missing end drawn from the germline J gene. This chain links TRBV2 with TRBJ2-1, with D tentatively TRBD1 (5 bases). CDR3 length: 13 residues. The germline V and J ends were trimmed by 6 bases and 4 bases, with 10 bases remaining between them. Germline CDR1 is SNHLY and CDR2 is FYNNEI. The CDR3 DNA, read in part, is TGTGCCAGCAGCCTTCAGGGATACAATGAG. This sequence encodes CASSLQGYNE. The CDR3 in full is CASSLQGYNEQFF.

This clone was observed a few times. CDR3 sequence: CASSPGGTNTEAFF. The CDR3 DNA, read in part, is TGTGCCAGCAGTCCAGGGGGCACTAACACTGAA. The rearrangement joins TRBV7-2 to TRBJ1-1, with 8 bases that match TRBD1. The CDR3 extends 3 residues past the end of the read, so its final part is completed from the germline J gene. The germline V gene has CDR1 SGHTA and CDR2 FQGNSA. There are 14 residues in the CDR3. V shed 6 bases, J shed 2 bases, and the junction held 5 bases outside the gene matches.

For this clone: Read sequence stops 3 residues before the CDR3 end, and the germline J gene provides the missing end. This chain uses TRBV7-6 with TRBJ2-1; TRBD1 matches 9 bases. The CDR3 sequence is 14 residues long. Germline CDR1 reads SGHVS; CDR2 reads FNYEAQ. V trimming: 5 bases; J trimming: 7 bases; junction bases outside the gene matches: 6. CDR3 DNA, as far as it was read: TGTGCCAGCAGCCTCCAGGGACAGGGAAATGAG. This codes for CASSLQGQGNE. The full CDR3 protein is CASSLQGQGNEQFF.

This clone was picked up a small number of times. The read ends 3 residues early relative to the CDR3; the germline J gene fills the gap. The chain recombines TRBV5-1 with TRBJ2-3; no reliable D call. The CDR3 has 12 residues. V dropped 0 bases and J dropped 5 bases, with 4 bases sitting between them. Germline CDR1 and CDR2: SGHRS and YFSETQ. CDR3 bases read: TGCGCCAGCAGCTTGGATAGAGATACG. Its protein is CASSLDRDT. The entire CDR3 sequence reads CASSLDRDTQYF.

This clone was recorded a few times. The CDR3 end lies 3 residues beyond the end of the read and is filled in from the germline J gene. The V call is TRBV18, the J call TRBJ1-4; weak D call: TRBD1 (6 bases). CDR3 size: 16 residues. Germline V gene sequence: CDR1 KGHSH, CDR2 LQKENI. V was pared by 1 base and J by 4 bases, with 13 bases between. Here the CDR3 reads CASSPLAGAFNEKLFF. CDR3 bases read: TGTGCCAGCTCACCACTGGCGGGGGCCTTTAATGAAAAA.

This clone was counted between two and nine times. Read sequence stops 3 residues before the CDR3 end, and the germline J gene provides the missing end. The chain links TRBV7-3 to TRBJ2-3; TRBD2 matches 8 bases. Germline lookup yields CDR1 SGHTA and CDR2 FQGTGA. The V segment lost 5 bases and the J segment 5 bases; nucleotides outside the gene matches: 6. CDR3 length: 14 residues. CDR3 sequence: CASSRGGTGDTQYF. The CDR3 DNA, read in part, is TGTGCCAGCAGCCGGGGGGGGACCGGAGATACG.

As regards this clone: The CDR3 end lies 3 residues beyond the end of the read and is filled in from the germline J gene. The chain joins TRBV6-2 or TRBV6-3 to TRBJ1-5, with D unclear. V lost 6 bases, J lost 4 bases, and 7 bases lay in between. This CDR3 is 12 amino acids long. Germline V gene lookup returns CDR1 MNHEY and CDR2 SVGEGT. The chain's CDR3 is CASSRLNQPQHF. CDR3 bases read: TGTGCCAGCAGCCGACTTAATCAGCCC.

A remark on this clone: Read coverage stops 3 residues before the CDR3 terminus; the germline J gene supplies the remainder. The chain carries TRBV7-8 and TRBJ1-5, with D hard to call. Trimming removed 5 bases at V and 3 bases at J, with 5 bases between. The CDR3 contains 12 residues. The germline CDR1 and CDR2 sequences are SGHVS and FQNEAQ. Incomplete CDR3 DNA: TGTGCCAGCAGCGCGTACAATCAGCCC. Translated: CASSAYNQP. The entire CDR3 reads CASSAYNQPQHF.

Note on this clone: The CDR3 goes on 3 residues after the read ends, and that part is filled in from the germline J gene. The chain has TRBV19 and TRBJ1-5; D unclear. Germline CDR1 LNHDA, CDR2 SQIVND (reference sequence). The V and J ends lost 5 bases and 4 bases respectively, with 9 bases between them. This CDR3 is 13 amino acids long. The CDR3 is CASSVQSNQPQHF. The covered CDR3 bases are TGTGCCAGTAGTGTCCAATCAAATCAGCCC.

This clone was seen only a few times. The read stops 3 residues short of the end of the CDR3; the missing end is completed from the germline J gene. The chain is built from TRBV6-2 or TRBV6-3 and TRBJ1-5; no clear D. V was pared by 0 bases and J by 9 bases, with 15 bases between. Germline lookup yields CDR1 MNHEY and CDR2 SVGEGT. The CDR3 has 15 amino acids. The CDR3 sequence is CASSYSPRPGSPQHF. The sequenced part of the CDR3 DNA is TGTGCCAGCAGTTACTCCCCTCGACCGGGGTCGCCC.

In regard to this clone: The read terminates 3 residues before the CDR3 end, so the remaining end is supplied by the germline J gene. The chain is built from TRBV7-3 and TRBJ2-1; 16 bases agree with TRBD2. Germline CDR1 is SGHTA and CDR2 is FQGTGA. CDR3 length: 18 residues. Trimming at V came to 5 bases and at J to 6 bases, leaving 10 bases not matched to a gene. The chain's CDR3 is CASSPIGTSGGASNEQFF. The sequenced part of the CDR3 DNA is TGTGCCAGCAGCCCTATCGGGACTAGCGGGGGGGCCTCCAATGAG.

In its sample, this clone was seen many times. Coverage ceases 3 residues before the CDR3 finishes, and the germline J gene fills in the end. The rearrangement links TRBV20-1 to TRBJ2-1; 13 bases align to TRBD2. There are 16 residues in the CDR3. V was pared by 5 bases and J by 2 bases, with 6 bases of the junction left unmatched. Germline V gives CDR1 DFQATT, CDR2 SNEGSKA (reference sequence). The CDR3 region is CSASGLAGETYNEQFF. The sequenced part of the CDR3 DNA is TGCAGTGCTTCAGGACTAGCGGGGGAGACCTACAATGAG.

This clone was observed a few times. The read terminates 3 residues ahead of where the CDR3 ends, so the germline J gene completes it. This chain uses TRBV7-8 with TRBJ2-5, with TRBD1 matching over 7 bases. With 1 base clipped from V and 0 bases from J, the junction kept 8 bases outside the gene matches. CDR1 SGHVS and CDR2 FQNEAQ come from the germline V gene. The CDR3 runs 17 residues. CDR3 residues: CASSLDPPTGNQETQYF. The sequenced part of the CDR3 DNA is TGTGCCAGCAGCTTAGACCCACCGACAGGGAACCAAGAGACC.

Concerning this clone: Sequencing ends 3 residues short of the CDR3 end; the germline J gene provides the rest. This chain joins TRBV18 and TRBJ2-5, with 7 nucleotides matching TRBD2. CDR3 length: 18 residues. V gave up 0 bases and J gave up 2 bases; unmatched junction bases: 12. Germline lookup yields CDR1 KGHSH and CDR2 LQKENI. The sequenced part of the CDR3 DNA is TGTGCCAGCTCACCACCACGCAGACCGGGGGGTTTACAAGAGACC. Residues: CASSPPRRPGGLQET. The entire CDR3 protein is CASSPPRRPGGLQETQYF.